This paragraph reports one T cell receptor (beta chain). Its antigen is as yet unknown. Sorting isolated naive CD8 T cells as CD8+CD4-CCR7+CD45RA+ events. These data are taken from a study of molecular identifiers for immune sequencing clone quantification. Findings and caveats of the study: Jurkat TCR RNA spiked in from one cell could reportedly be detected among 1 million or so naive cells.

TCRdb passed the PCR reads through MiXCR, listing each CDR3 protein once. The sample has hundreds of thousands of distinct CDR3 sequences; 25% are singletons. Trimming cost V 6 bases and J 0 bases, with 9 bases left between them. Per the germline V gene, CDR1 is LNHNV and CDR2 is YYDKDF (reference sequence). The CDR3 is made up of 14 amino acids. The chain is built from TRBV15 and TRBJ1-5; D ambiguous. Input material: naive CD8+ T cells from blood, with Jurkat cell RNA spiked in. Noted subset: FACS-sorted CD8+CD4-CCR7+CD45RA+ naive T cells. This clonotype originated in a human donor in good health. Some libraries in this study had Jurkat cell RNA spiked in. The CDR3: CATRQLNSNQPQHF. CDR3 sequence (DNA): TGTGCCACCAGGCAGCTTAATAGCAATCAGCCCCAGCATTTT. The complete variable domain, with remaining parts taken from reference TRBV15 and TRBJ1-5, reads DAMVIQNPRYQVTQFGKPVTLSCSQTLNHNVMYWYQQKSSQAPKLLFHYYDKDFNNEADTPDNFQSRRPNTSFCFLDIRSPGLGDTAMYLCATRQLNSNQPQHFGDGTRLSIL.